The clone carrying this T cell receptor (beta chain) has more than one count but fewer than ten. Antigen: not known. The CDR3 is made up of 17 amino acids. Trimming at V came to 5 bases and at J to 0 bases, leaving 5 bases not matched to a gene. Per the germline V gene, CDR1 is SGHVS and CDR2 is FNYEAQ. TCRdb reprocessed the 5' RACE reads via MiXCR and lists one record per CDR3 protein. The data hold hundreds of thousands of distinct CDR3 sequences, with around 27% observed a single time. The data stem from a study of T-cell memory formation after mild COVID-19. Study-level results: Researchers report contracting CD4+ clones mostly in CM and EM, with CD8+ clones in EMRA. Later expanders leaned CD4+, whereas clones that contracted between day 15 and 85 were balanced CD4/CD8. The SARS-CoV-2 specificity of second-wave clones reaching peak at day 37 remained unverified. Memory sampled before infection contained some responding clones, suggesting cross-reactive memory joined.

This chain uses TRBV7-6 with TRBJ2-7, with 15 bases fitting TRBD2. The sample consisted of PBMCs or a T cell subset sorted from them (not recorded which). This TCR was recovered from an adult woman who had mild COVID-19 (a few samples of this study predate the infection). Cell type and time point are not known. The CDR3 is CASSLGTSGGSSYEQYF. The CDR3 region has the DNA TGTGCCAGCAGCCTAGGGACTAGCGGGGGGAGCTCCTACGAGCAGTACTTC.